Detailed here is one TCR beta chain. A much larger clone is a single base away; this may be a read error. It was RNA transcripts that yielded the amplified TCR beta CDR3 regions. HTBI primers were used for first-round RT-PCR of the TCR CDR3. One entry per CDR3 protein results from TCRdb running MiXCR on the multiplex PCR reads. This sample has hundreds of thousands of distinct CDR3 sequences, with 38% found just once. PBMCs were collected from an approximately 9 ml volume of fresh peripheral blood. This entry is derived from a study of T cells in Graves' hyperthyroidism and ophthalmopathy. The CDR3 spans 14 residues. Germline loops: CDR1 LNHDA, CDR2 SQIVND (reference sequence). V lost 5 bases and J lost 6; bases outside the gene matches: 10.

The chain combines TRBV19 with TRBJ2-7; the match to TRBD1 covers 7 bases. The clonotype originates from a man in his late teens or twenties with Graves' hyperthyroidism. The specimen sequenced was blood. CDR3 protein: CASSPNRGSGEQYF. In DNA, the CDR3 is TGTGCCAGTAGTCCCAACAGGGGAAGCGGCGAGCAGTACTTC.